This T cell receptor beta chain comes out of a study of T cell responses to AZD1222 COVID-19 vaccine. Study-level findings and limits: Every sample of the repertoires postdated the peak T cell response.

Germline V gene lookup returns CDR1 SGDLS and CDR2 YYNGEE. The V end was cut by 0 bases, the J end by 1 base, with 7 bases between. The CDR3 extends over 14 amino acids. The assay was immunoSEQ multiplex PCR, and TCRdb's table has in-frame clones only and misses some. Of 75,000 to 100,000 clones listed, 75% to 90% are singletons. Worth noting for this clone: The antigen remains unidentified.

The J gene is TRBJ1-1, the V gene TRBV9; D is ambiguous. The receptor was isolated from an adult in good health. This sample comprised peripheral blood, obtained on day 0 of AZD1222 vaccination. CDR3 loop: CASSVGLPNTEAFF. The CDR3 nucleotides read TGTGCCAGCAGCGTAGGGCTTCCGAACACTGAAGCTTTCTTT. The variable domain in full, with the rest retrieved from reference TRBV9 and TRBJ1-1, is DSGVTQTPKHLITATGQRVTLRCSPRSGDLSVYWYQQSLDQGLQFLIQYYNGEERAKGNILERFSAQQFPDLHSELNLSSLELGDSALYFCASSVGLPNTEAFFGQGTRLTVV.